This record covers a single T cell receptor beta chain. As yet, its antigen is unknown. The data stem from a study of T cells in localized non-small cell lung cancer. The study's findings and limits: Adjacent lung was found to contain a median about 55 of the top 100 tumor clones. There was higher T cell clonality in uninvolved adjacent lung than in tumor, and it was highest there.

Trimming stripped 3 bases from V and 1 base from J, with 7 bases between. The CDR3 runs 14 residues. The germline gives CDR1 KGHSH, CDR2 LQKENI. Using immunoSEQ multiplex PCR, the repertoire was profiled, and TCRdb retains in-frame clones only, with some absent. The data show 53,000 or so clones, 80% to 95% seen once. V gene TRBV18 combines with J gene TRBJ1-3; possibly TRBD1 for D (6 bases). This receptor was taken from a man aged 40 to 75 with stage I lung adenocarcinoma. The sample consisted of peripheral blood, taken before any cancer treatment. The CDR3 spells CASSPRGSGNTIYF. The DNA for the CDR3 is TGTGCCAGCTCACCCAGGGGTTCTGGAAACACCATATATTTT.